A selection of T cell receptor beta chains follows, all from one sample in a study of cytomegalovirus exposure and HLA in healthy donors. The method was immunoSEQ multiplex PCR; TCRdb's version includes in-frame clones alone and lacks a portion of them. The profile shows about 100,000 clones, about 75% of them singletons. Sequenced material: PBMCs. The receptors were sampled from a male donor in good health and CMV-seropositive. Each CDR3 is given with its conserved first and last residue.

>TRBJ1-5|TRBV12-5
CASGFGGHGNQPQHF
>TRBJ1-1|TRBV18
CASSPGGTGNTEAFF
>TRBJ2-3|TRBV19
CASSPPGGILSTDTQYF
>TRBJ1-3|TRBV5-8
CASSLEQGAGNTIYF
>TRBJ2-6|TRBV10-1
CASSRGTSGANVLTF
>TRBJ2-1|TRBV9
CASSSTSGGGNEQFF
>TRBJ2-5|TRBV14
CASSQEEAWGGQETQYF
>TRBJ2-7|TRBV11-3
CASSLGVGRDYEQYF
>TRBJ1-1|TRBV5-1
CASSLEIRGPNTEAFF
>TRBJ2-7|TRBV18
CASSPQGQFNEQYF
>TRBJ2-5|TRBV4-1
CASSHETASRRETQYF
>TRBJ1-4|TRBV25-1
CASSPLGEGGNEKLFF
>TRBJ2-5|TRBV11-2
CASSPIGLAGETQYF
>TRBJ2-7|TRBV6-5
CASWTGTTYEQYF
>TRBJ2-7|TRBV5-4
CASSFGSWGRTYEQYF
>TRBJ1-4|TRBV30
CAYMIGGTNEKLFF
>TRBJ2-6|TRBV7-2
CASSWQGSGANVLTF
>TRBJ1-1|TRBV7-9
CASSAGQGSAFF
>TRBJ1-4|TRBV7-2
CASSPQGNEKLFF
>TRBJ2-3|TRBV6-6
CASSYPGLRGPDTQYF
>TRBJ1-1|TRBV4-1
CASSHSRDATEAFF
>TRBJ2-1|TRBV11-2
CASSLKRGAHNEQFF
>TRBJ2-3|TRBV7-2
CASSSQRGDTDTQYF
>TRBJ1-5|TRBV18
CASSPDSYSNQPQHF
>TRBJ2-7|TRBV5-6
CASSSTTGAKYEQYF
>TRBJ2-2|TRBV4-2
CASSHPTSGERTGELFF
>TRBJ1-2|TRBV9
CASSDPGQGADRRSGYTF
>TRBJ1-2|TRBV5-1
CASSPGSLNYGYTF
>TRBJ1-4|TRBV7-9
CASRPDRANNEKLFF
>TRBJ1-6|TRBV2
CASISRPGQGMSSYNSPLHF
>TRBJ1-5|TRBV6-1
CASSSAGPNQPQHF
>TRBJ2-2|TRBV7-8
CASSLSSRNTGELFF
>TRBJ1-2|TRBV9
CASSVSPEVDYGYTF
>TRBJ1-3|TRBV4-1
CASSQEQGGFSGNTIYF
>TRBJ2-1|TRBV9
CASSSVSRDNEQFF
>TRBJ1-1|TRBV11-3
CASSWGGGGTEAFF
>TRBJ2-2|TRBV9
CASRQGMNTGELFF
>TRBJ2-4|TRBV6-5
CASSRRGKNIQYF
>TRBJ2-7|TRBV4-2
CASSQGGDRDEQYF
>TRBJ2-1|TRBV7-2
CASSLHAGSNNEQFF
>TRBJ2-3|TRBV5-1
CASSLGDSPSTDTQYF
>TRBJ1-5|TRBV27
CASRSLQGTNQPQHF
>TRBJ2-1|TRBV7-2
CASSAQGSSYNEQFF
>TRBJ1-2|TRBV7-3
CASSFGTGVGYTF
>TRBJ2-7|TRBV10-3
CAISELAEQYF
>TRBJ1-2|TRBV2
CASSEPTGTDYGYTF
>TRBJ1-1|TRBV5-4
CASSHVPPDSFDWYTEAFF
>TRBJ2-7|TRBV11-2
CASRLGQHSYEQYF
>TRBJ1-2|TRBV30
CAWSSGQGGDGYTF
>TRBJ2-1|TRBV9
CASSAVTQDEQFF
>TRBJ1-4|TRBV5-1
CASSPVGDRACALFF
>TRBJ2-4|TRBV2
CASRGTGTGGNIQYF
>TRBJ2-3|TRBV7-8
CASTPRGTDTQYF
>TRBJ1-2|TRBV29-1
CSVAGGRNYGYTF
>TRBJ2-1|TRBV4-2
CASSQGAGGSSYNEQFF
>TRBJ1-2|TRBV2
CASRRIFRTGGDGYTF
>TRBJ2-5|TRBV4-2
CASSQGLAGEYQETQYF
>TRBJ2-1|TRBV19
CASSMGLAGGREQFF